This T cell receptor beta chain was recorded in a study of metastatic and nonmetastatic thyroid tumors. As for the study in general: Both malignant and benign thyroid patients supplied peripheral blood and tumor or nodule tissue samples, across which the repertoires of these patients were then compared. Study-wide points: Across blood and tumor, TCR beta diversity in malignant thyroid tumors was reportedly significantly higher than in benign nodules.

Patients were all untreated before their thyroid surgery. In this sample, this clone turned up many times. The target antigen is unknown. TCRdb re-called clones via MiXCR from the PCR reads. Of around 30,000 clones listed, about 15% are singletons. Germline V CDR1 and CDR2: SEHNR, FQNEAQ (reference sequence). The CDR3 consists of 14 residues. The V segment lost 2 bases and the J segment 8 bases; nucleotides outside the gene matches: 6. The source is a male donor with papillary thyroid cancer or a benign thyroid nodule (not recorded which). Some clones in this sample may be carry-over from other donors' samples. The material sequenced was blood. This sequence joins TRBV7-9 and TRBJ2-1; TRBD2 agrees at 7 bases. This chain's CDR3 is CASSLYSGGDEQFF. CDR3 DNA: TGTGCCAGCAGCTTATATAGTGGGGGGGATGAGCAGTTCTTC.